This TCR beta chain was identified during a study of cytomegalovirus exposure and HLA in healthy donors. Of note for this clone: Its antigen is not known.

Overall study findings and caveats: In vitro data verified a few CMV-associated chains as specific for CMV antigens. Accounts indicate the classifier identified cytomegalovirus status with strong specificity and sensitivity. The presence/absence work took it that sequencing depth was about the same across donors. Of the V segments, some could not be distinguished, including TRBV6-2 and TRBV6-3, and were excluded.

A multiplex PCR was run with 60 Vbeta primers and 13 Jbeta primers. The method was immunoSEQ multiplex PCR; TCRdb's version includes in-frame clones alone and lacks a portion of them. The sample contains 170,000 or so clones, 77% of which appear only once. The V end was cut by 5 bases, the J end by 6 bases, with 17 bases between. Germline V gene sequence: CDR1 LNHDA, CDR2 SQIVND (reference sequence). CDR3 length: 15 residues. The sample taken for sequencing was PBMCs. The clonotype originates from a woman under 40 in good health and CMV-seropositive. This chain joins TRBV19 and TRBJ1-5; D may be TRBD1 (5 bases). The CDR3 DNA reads TGTGCCAGTAGTTCCCGGGACCCGGGAGGTCAGCCCCAGCATTTT. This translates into CASSSRDPGGQPQHF.